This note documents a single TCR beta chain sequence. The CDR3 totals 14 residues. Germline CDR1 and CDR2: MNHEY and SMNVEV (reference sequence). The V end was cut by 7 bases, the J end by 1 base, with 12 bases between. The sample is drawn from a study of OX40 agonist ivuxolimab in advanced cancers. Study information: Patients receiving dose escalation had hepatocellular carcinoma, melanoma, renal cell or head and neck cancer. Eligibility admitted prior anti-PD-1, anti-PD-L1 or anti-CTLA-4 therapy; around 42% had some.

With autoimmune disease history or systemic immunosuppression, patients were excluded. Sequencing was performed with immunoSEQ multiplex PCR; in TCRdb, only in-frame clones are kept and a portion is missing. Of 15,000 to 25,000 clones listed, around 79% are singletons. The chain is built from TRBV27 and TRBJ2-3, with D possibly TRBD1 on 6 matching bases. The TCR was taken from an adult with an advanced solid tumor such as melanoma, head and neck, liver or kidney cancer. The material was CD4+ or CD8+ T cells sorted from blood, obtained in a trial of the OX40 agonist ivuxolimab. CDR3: CASNEQGGTDTQYF. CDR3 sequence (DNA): TGTGCCAGCAACGAACAGGGTGGCACAGATACGCAGTATTTT.